The 8 T cell receptor beta chains listed next were all sequenced from one sample in a study of control samples from healthy donors and cancer patients. Sequencing was performed with immunoSEQ multiplex PCR; in TCRdb, only in-frame clones are kept and a portion is missing. The repertoire holds about 170,000 clones, with roughly 95% as singletons. The sample taken for sequencing was blood. The receptors here all came from an older woman in good health.

V is TRBV5-6 and J is TRBJ2-7; 10 bases are a match to TRBD2. The CDR3 spans 14 residues. Germline CDR1 is SGHDT and CDR2 is YYEEEE. Trimming cost V 4 bases and J 3 bases; bases outside gene matches: 4. The CDR3 DNA sequence: TGTGCCAGCAGCCCAGGACTAGCGGTCTACGAGCAGTACTTC. Translating gives CASSPGLAVYEQYF.

The V and J genes are TRBV30 and TRBJ1-2; 7 bases agree with TRBD1. In germline, CDR1 is GTSNPN, CDR2 SVGIG (reference sequence). The CDR3 totals 12 residues. V was pared by 4 bases and J by 2 bases, with 1 base of the junction left unmatched. CDR3 residues: CAWNRGNYGYTF. As DNA, the CDR3 is TGTGCCTGGAACAGGGGCAACTATGGCTACACCTTC.

Only one count was recorded for this clone. The chain carries TRBV9 and TRBJ2-6; the D is unclear. CDR3 length: 17 residues. CDR1 and CDR2 (germline): SGDLS, YYNGEE. V shed 2 bases and J shed 0 bases, with 12 bases lying between them. CDR3 in DNA: TGTGCCAGCAGCGTTATGTATGGTTTCTCTGGGGCCAACGTCCTGACTTTC. Protein: CASSVMYGFSGANVLTF.

The gene calls are TRBV3-1 (or the pseudogene TRBV3-2) and TRBJ1-1, with TRBD1 identical over 9 bases. Per the germline V gene, CDR1 is LGHDT and CDR2 is YNNKEL (reference sequence). This CDR3 contains 12 residues. The V segment lost 4 bases and the J segment 12 bases; nucleotides outside the gene matches: 6. The CDR3 DNA sequence: TGTGCCAGCAGCCCGGGACAGGGAAGGACTTTCTTT. It yields the protein CASSPGQGRTFF.

V gene TRBV5-1 combines with J gene TRBJ1-4; possibly TRBD1 for D (6 bases). The V gene lost 4 bases and the J gene lost 8 bases, with 21 bases spanning the gap. CDR3 length: 16 residues. The germline V gene has CDR1 SGHRS and CDR2 YFSETQ. CDR3 residues: CASSTGSWVSREKLFF. CDR3 in DNA: TGCGCCAGCAGCACAGGGTCCTGGGTTTCGAGGGAAAAACTGTTTTTT.

The chain employs TRBV18 and TRBJ1-1; D ambiguous. The CDR3 runs 14 residues. From germline, CDR1 is KGHSH and CDR2 LQKENI. Trimming pared 0 bases from V and 6 bases from J, leaving 11 bases between. This chain's CDR3 is CASSPPNNLPEAFF. The CDR3 DNA follows: TGTGCCAGCTCACCACCCAATAACCTTCCTGAAGCTTTCTTT.

This chain uses TRBV6-4 with TRBJ1-1; the D gene is possibly TRBD1 (6 bases). The CDR3 consists of 14 residues. Trimming cost V 0 bases and J 1 base, with 6 bases left between them. CDR1 is MRHNA, CDR2 SNTAGT, per germline. In DNA form, the CDR3 reads TGTGCCAGCAGTGACTCGGACAGGAACACTGAAGCTTTCTTT. The encoded protein is CASSDSDRNTEAFF.

This chain uses TRBV6-5 with TRBJ1-1; possibly TRBD1 for D (5 bases). The CDR3 has 15 amino acids. Germline CDR1 and CDR2: MNHEY and SVGAGI. Trimming left V 6 bases short and J 1 base short, with 15 bases between. The CDR3 DNA reads TGTGCCAGCAGGGCAGGGTCCGGGGCGAACACTGAAGCTTTCTTT. As protein: CASRAGSGANTEAFF.